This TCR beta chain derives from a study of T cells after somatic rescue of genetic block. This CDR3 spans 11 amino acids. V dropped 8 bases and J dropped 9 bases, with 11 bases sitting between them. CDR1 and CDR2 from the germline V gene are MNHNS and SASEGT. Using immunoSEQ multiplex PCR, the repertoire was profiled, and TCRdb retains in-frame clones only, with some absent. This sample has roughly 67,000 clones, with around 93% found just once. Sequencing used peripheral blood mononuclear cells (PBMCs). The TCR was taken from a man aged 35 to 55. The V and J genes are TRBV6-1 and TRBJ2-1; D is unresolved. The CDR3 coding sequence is TGTGCCAGCGGTCAAGGGTTTGAGCAGTTCTTC. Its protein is CASGQGFEQFF.